This TCR beta chain was sequenced during a study of breast tumors, draining lymph nodes, adjacent tissues. Findings and limits, study-wide: Most tumor T cells seemingly derive from lymph node, then expand in tumor. Tumor and nontumor repertoires were significantly more similar in luminal-like than in basal-like breast cancer. Compared with lymph nodes, tumors were less diverse; compared with nontumor tissue, more.

TCRdb re-called the multiplex PCR reads through MiXCR, storing one row per CDR3 protein. The sample yields nearly 110,000 distinct CDR3 sequences, approximately 28% seen once. Samples came from axillary lymph nodes draining the breast cancer. This clonotype was recorded at least ten times. Its antigen remains unidentified. Material for sequencing was axillary lymph node tissue. The receptor was isolated from a female donor with breast cancer. Some clones in this sample may be carry-over from other donors' samples.

The CDR3 sequence: CASSRTQGGTYEQYF. The CDR3 DNA reads TGTGCCAGCAGCCGCACTCAGGGGGGCACCTACGAGCAGTACTTC. The chain recombines TRBV6-5 with TRBJ2-7, with D possibly being TRBD1 (7 bases). Per the germline V gene, CDR1 is MNHEY and CDR2 is SVGAGI. The CDR3 is 15 residues long. V lost 6 bases and J 2 bases, leaving 17 bases between the germline ends.